This is a list of T cell receptor beta chains from one sample in a study of blood T cell repertoires in COVID-19. Sequenced by immunoSEQ multiplex PCR; TCRdb stores in-frame clones only, minus some. The sample lists more than 150,000 clones, about four fifths occurring once. The sample comprised peripheral blood. The source is a woman of 80 years or more with acute or convalescent COVID-19. The CDR3 runs from the conserved cysteine through the conserved F or W. The D gene is left open where the match is weak. Some rows have no size entry. The others give once, few or many, or a class for an expanded clone.

V gene: TRBV15; clone size: -; J gene: TRBJ1-3; D gene: TRBD1; CDR3 DNA: TGTGCCACCAGCAGAGAGGACAGGGGACACTCTGAGGTAGACACCATATATTTT; CDR3 protein: CATSREDRGHSEVDTIYF
V gene: TRBV28; clone size: -; J gene: TRBJ1-6; D gene: -; CDR3 DNA: TGTGCCAGCACCATTGGGGGGGTAGGTTCACCCCTCCACTTT; CDR3 protein: CASTIGGVGSPLHF
V gene: TRBV2; clone size: once; J gene: TRBJ2-7; D gene: TRBD1; CDR3 DNA: TGTGCCAGCAGTGAAAGTGTGGGACAGGGGTATGAGCAGTACTTC; CDR3 protein: CASSESVGQGYEQYF
V gene: TRBV6-5; clone size: -; J gene: TRBJ1-6; D gene: -; CDR3 DNA: TGTGCCAGCAGTTACGAACAGGCCCTGAGACCCCTCCACTTT; CDR3 protein: CASSYEQALRPLHF
V gene: TRBV30; clone size: once; J gene: TRBJ1-5; D gene: -; CDR3 DNA: TGTGCCTGGAGTCGCGACAGCCAGCCCCAGCATTTT; CDR3 protein: CAWSRDSQPQHF
V gene: TRBV3-1/TRBV3-2; clone size: -; J gene: TRBJ2-3; D gene: TRBD2; CDR3 DNA: TGTGCCAGCAGCCATATCAGACTAGCGGGAGGTAGAACAGATACGCAGTATTTT; CDR3 protein: CASSHIRLAGGRTDTQYF
V gene: TRBV2; clone size: -; J gene: TRBJ2-1; D gene: TRBD1; CDR3 DNA: TGTGCCAGCAGTGCCCCGAGACAGGGGGGGTATGAGCAGTTCTTC; CDR3 protein: CASSAPRQGGYEQFF
V gene: TRBV10-2; clone size: -; J gene: TRBJ2-5; D gene: -; CDR3 DNA: TGCGCCAGCAGAGATTCAGGCCGAGGGCCAGAGACCCAGTACTTC; CDR3 protein: CASRDSGRGPETQYF
V gene: TRBV4-1; clone size: -; J gene: TRBJ2-2; D gene: TRBD2; CDR3 DNA: TGCGCCAGCAGCCTTCTTAGCGGGGCCGGGGAGCTGTTTTTT; CDR3 protein: CASSLLSGAGELFF
V gene: TRBV6-2/TRBV6-3; clone size: -; J gene: TRBJ2-7; D gene: TRBD1; CDR3 DNA: TGTGCCAGCAGTTACGGGGGACAGGGAACCTACGAGCAGTACTTC; CDR3 protein: CASSYGGQGTYEQYF
V gene: TRBV10-1; clone size: -; J gene: TRBJ1-4; D gene: TRBD1; CDR3 DNA: TGCGCCAGCAGTGCAGGGGGTGGAGGCGAAAAACTGTTTTTT; CDR3 protein: CASSAGGGGEKLFF
V gene: TRBV27; clone size: -; J gene: TRBJ1-2; D gene: -; CDR3 DNA: TGTGCCAGCAGTTTATCGTGGGGCACCAGCGGCTACACCTTC; CDR3 protein: CASSLSWGTSGYTF
V gene: TRBV5-1; clone size: once; J gene: TRBJ2-1; D gene: -; CDR3 DNA: TGCGCCAGCAGCTGGGGACTCCCCCAGAGGAACAATGAGCAGTTCTTC; CDR3 protein: CASSWGLPQRNNEQFF
V gene: TRBV27; clone size: -; J gene: TRBJ1-5; D gene: -; CDR3 DNA: TGTGCCAGCAGTTTTACAGGGTTTGAGAATCAGCCCCAGCATTTT; CDR3 protein: CASSFTGFENQPQHF
V gene: TRBV5-6; clone size: -; J gene: TRBJ2-5; D gene: TRBD1; CDR3 DNA: TGTGCCAGCAGCGGGACCAGGGGGCTGGAGACCCAGTACTTC; CDR3 protein: CASSGTRGLETQYF
V gene: TRBV6-2/TRBV6-3; clone size: -; J gene: TRBJ1-2; D gene: TRBD1; CDR3 DNA: TGTGCCAGCAGTTCGATGACAGGGGCCCTTTCTGGCTACACCTTC; CDR3 protein: CASSSMTGALSGYTF
V gene: TRBV29-1; clone size: -; J gene: TRBJ1-4; D gene: -; CDR3 DNA: TGCAGCGTCGGAGGGGTTAACAATGAAAAACTGTTTTTT; CDR3 protein: CSVGGVNNEKLFF
V gene: TRBV6-1; clone size: -; J gene: TRBJ1-2; D gene: -; CDR3 DNA: TGTGCCAGCAGTGAAGCGATTGGACGGGGAAATATTATGGGCTACACCTTC; CDR3 protein: CASSEAIGRGNIMGYTF
V gene: TRBV7-3; clone size: -; J gene: TRBJ2-7; D gene: TRBD2; CDR3 DNA: TGTGCCAGCAGCTTAACGAGCGCGGGAGCCTACGAGCAGTACTTC; CDR3 protein: CASSLTSAGAYEQYF
V gene: TRBV20-1; clone size: -; J gene: TRBJ2-7; D gene: -; CDR3 DNA: TGCAGTGCTAGTAAGGACAGCTACGAGCAGTACTTC; CDR3 protein: CSASKDSYEQYF
V gene: TRBV6-5; clone size: -; J gene: TRBJ1-6; D gene: TRBD1; CDR3 DNA: TGTGCCAGCAGTTACTCAGGACAGGCCCGAGGTTCACCCCTCCACTTT; CDR3 protein: CASSYSGQARGSPLHF
V gene: TRBV6-5; clone size: -; J gene: TRBJ2-2; D gene: -; CDR3 DNA: TGTGCCAGCAGTTACCGACGGGAGAACACCGGGGAGCTGTTTTTT; CDR3 protein: CASSYRRENTGELFF
V gene: TRBV5-5; clone size: -; J gene: TRBJ1-5; D gene: -; CDR3 DNA: TGTGCCAGCAGCTTGGAAGGGGACAATCAGCCCCAGCATTTT; CDR3 protein: CASSLEGDNQPQHF
V gene: TRBV27; clone size: once; J gene: TRBJ2-3; D gene: -; CDR3 DNA: TGTGCCAGCAGTATACTCCTACAGGGTGTCGCAACCAATACGCAGTATTTT; CDR3 protein: CASSILLQGVATNTQYF
V gene: TRBV4-1; clone size: -; J gene: TRBJ2-3; D gene: -; CDR3 DNA: TGCGCCAGCAGCCAAGCCCCAGGGACCGGGGGTACGCAGTATTTT; CDR3 protein: CASSQAPGTGGTQYF
V gene: TRBV2; clone size: few; J gene: TRBJ1-4; D gene: -; CDR3 DNA: TGTGCCAGCAGTGAACCGACAGTTTTGTTAAATGAAAAACTGTTTTTT; CDR3 protein: CASSEPTVLLNEKLFF
V gene: TRBV5-1; clone size: -; J gene: TRBJ1-1; D gene: -; CDR3 DNA: TGCGCCAGCAGCTTGCGGACAGATAACACTGAAGCTTTCTTT; CDR3 protein: CASSLRTDNTEAFF
V gene: TRBV18; clone size: few; J gene: TRBJ1-1; D gene: -; CDR3 DNA: TGTGCCAGCTCACCTGGACAGTTAAAAACTGAAGCTTTCTTT; CDR3 protein: CASSPGQLKTEAFF
V gene: TRBV18; clone size: -; J gene: TRBJ2-7; D gene: -; CDR3 DNA: TGTGCCAGCTCACTCACTAGGGTTTACGAGCAGTACTTC; CDR3 protein: CASSLTRVYEQYF
V gene: TRBV29-1; clone size: -; J gene: TRBJ1-5; D gene: -; CDR3 DNA: TGCAGCGTTGATATACAGGGCCAGGGGCCCCAGCATTTT; CDR3 protein: CSVDIQGQGPQHF
V gene: TRBV18; clone size: -; J gene: TRBJ2-7; D gene: TRBD2; CDR3 DNA: TGTGCCAGCTCACCGACTAGCGGGGGCGAGCAGTACTTC; CDR3 protein: CASSPTSGGEQYF
V gene: TRBV19; clone size: -; J gene: TRBJ1-1; D gene: -; CDR3 DNA: TGTGCCAGTAGTCCCCAAGCTGTTCTGACTGAAGCTTTCTTT; CDR3 protein: CASSPQAVLTEAFF
V gene: TRBV2; clone size: -; J gene: TRBJ2-1; D gene: TRBD2; CDR3 DNA: TGTGCCAGCAGTGTCTCCCGTATAGCGGGGGAAGAGTGGAATGAGCAGTTCTTC; CDR3 protein: CASSVSRIAGEEWNEQFF
V gene: TRBV14; clone size: -; J gene: TRBJ2-7; D gene: TRBD1; CDR3 DNA: TGTGCCAGCAGCCGAAGTCTAGGGACAGGGGACTACGAGCAGTACTTC; CDR3 protein: CASSRSLGTGDYEQYF
V gene: TRBV6-5; clone size: -; J gene: TRBJ1-1; D gene: -; CDR3 DNA: TGTGCCCTAGGTCGGGGGTTCACTGAAGCTTTCTTT; CDR3 protein: CALGRGFTEAFF
V gene: TRBV6-5; clone size: -; J gene: TRBJ1-6; D gene: -; CDR3 DNA: TGTGCCAGCTTCCAGGGAAATTCACCCCTCCACTTT; CDR3 protein: CASFQGNSPLHF
V gene: TRBV6-1; clone size: -; J gene: TRBJ1-1; D gene: -; CDR3 DNA: TGTGCCAGCAGTGAAGCGCCGTTAGGGCGGGGCACTGAAGCTTTCTTT; CDR3 protein: CASSEAPLGRGTEAFF
V gene: TRBV7-3; clone size: few; J gene: TRBJ2-3; D gene: -; CDR3 DNA: TGTGCCAGCAGCTTAACAGGGGTCAGGACAGATACGCAGTATTTT; CDR3 protein: CASSLTGVRTDTQYF
V gene: TRBV9; clone size: -; J gene: TRBJ1-5; D gene: -; CDR3 DNA: TGTGCCAGCAGCGTAGTGATTAGCGACACATATAGCAATCAGCCCCAGCATTTT; CDR3 protein: CASSVVISDTYSNQPQHF
V gene: TRBV29-1; clone size: -; J gene: TRBJ2-3; D gene: -; CDR3 DNA: TGCAGCGTTGAGAGACAGACTAGCACAGATACGCAGTATTTT; CDR3 protein: CSVERQTSTDTQYF
V gene: TRBV5-4; clone size: -; J gene: TRBJ2-7; D gene: -; CDR3 DNA: TGTGCCAGCAGCGGAGGACCAAGCTCCTACGAGCAGTACTTC; CDR3 protein: CASSGGPSSYEQYF
V gene: TRBV5-1; clone size: -; J gene: TRBJ2-7; D gene: -; CDR3 DNA: TGCGCCAGCAGAGGGGATTACGACTACGAGCAGTACTTC; CDR3 protein: CASRGDYDYEQYF
V gene: TRBV6-1; clone size: -; J gene: TRBJ2-2; D gene: -; CDR3 DNA: TGTGCCAGCAGTGAATGGGGTGGCGGGAAAACCGGGGAGCTGTTTTTT; CDR3 protein: CASSEWGGGKTGELFF
V gene: TRBV5-5; clone size: -; J gene: TRBJ2-3; D gene: TRBD1; CDR3 DNA: TGTGCCAGCAGCTTGGCCGAGGGACAGGGGGCGGCAGATACGCAGTATTTT; CDR3 protein: CASSLAEGQGAADTQYF
V gene: TRBV7-3; clone size: few; J gene: TRBJ2-6; D gene: -; CDR3 DNA: TGTGCCAGCAGCTTAACGTCGGGTTCAGGGGCCAACGTCCTGACTTTC; CDR3 protein: CASSLTSGSGANVLTF
V gene: TRBV6-1; clone size: -; J gene: TRBJ1-1; D gene: -; CDR3 DNA: TGTGCCAGCAGTGAACGGGTATTAAGGCAGTGGAACACTGAAGCTTTCTTT; CDR3 protein: CASSERVLRQWNTEAFF
V gene: TRBV19; clone size: -; J gene: TRBJ2-7; D gene: -; CDR3 DNA: TGTGCCAGTAGTATTTCCCCGGCGGACGAGCAGTACTTC; CDR3 protein: CASSISPADEQYF
V gene: TRBV9; clone size: -; J gene: TRBJ1-4; D gene: TRBD1; CDR3 DNA: TGTGCCAGCAGCCGTAGTGGCCAGGGGGGTGAAAAACTGTTTTTT; CDR3 protein: CASSRSGQGGEKLFF
V gene: TRBV5-1; clone size: -; J gene: TRBJ2-6; D gene: -; CDR3 DNA: TGCGCCAGCAGCCTTAGCTCTGGGGCCAACGTCCTGACTTTC; CDR3 protein: CASSLSSGANVLTF
V gene: TRBV5-1; clone size: few; J gene: TRBJ2-7; D gene: TRBD1; CDR3 DNA: TGCGCCAGCAGCGGGGGACAGGAGTTCTACGAGCAGTACTTC; CDR3 protein: CASSGGQEFYEQYF
V gene: TRBV24-1; clone size: -; J gene: TRBJ2-2; D gene: -; CDR3 DNA: TGTGCCACCAGTGATTCTCCCAACACCGGGGAGCTGTTTTTT; CDR3 protein: CATSDSPNTGELFF
V gene: TRBV29-1; clone size: -; J gene: TRBJ1-5; D gene: TRBD1; CDR3 DNA: TGCAGCGTGTTGACAGGGGGTAGCAATCAGCCCCAGCATTTT; CDR3 protein: CSVLTGGSNQPQHF
V gene: TRBV20-1; clone size: -; J gene: TRBJ2-3; D gene: -; CDR3 DNA: TGCAGTGCTAGTACTAGTTCAGATACGCAGTATTTT; CDR3 protein: CSASTSSDTQYF
V gene: TRBV19; clone size: -; J gene: TRBJ2-3; D gene: -; CDR3 DNA: TGTGCCAGTAGTATAGCCCCGGGGAGCACAGATACGCAGTATTTT; CDR3 protein: CASSIAPGSTDTQYF